The following is a T cell receptor beta chain sequence with its context. This entry belongs to a study of cytomegalovirus exposure and HLA in healthy donors. A multiplex PCR was run with 60 Vbeta primers and 13 Jbeta primers. Clones were read by immunoSEQ multiplex PCR, and TCRdb kept only the in-frame ones, dropping some. The table has 95,000 to 120,000 clones, 82% seen once. The germline V gene has CDR1 SNHLY and CDR2 FYNNEI. The CDR3 extends over 15 amino acids. Germline trimming cut 11 bases from V and 3 bases from J; bases unmatched to any gene: 5. This sequence was found in a woman under 30 in good health and CMV-seronegative. The rearrangement links TRBV2 to TRBJ2-6; 12 positions match TRBD1. Sequencing input: PBMCs. The DNA of the CDR3 is TGTGCCTCGGGACAGGGGGCGAATGGGGCCAACGTCCTGACTTTC. Translating it yields CASGQGANGANVLTF.